These 21 T cell receptor beta chains came from one sample sequenced in a study of blood T cell repertoires in COVID-19. TCRdb keeps only in-frame clones here, not all; method: immunoSEQ multiplex PCR. The sample consists of 61,000 or so clones, about 90% of them appearing once. Sequencing was carried out using peripheral blood. The receptors were sampled from a woman between 45 and 65 years old with active or convalescent COVID-19.

This CDR3 is CASSLTGSPGNTIYF. As DNA, the CDR3 is TGTGCCAGCAGTTTAACAGGGTCGCCTGGAAACACCATATATTTT. The J gene is TRBJ1-3, the V gene TRBV27; maybe TRBD1 (6 bases). The CDR3 consists of 15 residues. The ends were cut back, 2 bases at V and 2 bases at J, with 10 bases in the middle. The germline V gene encodes CDR1 MNHEY and CDR2 SMNVEV (reference sequence).

This sequence joins TRBV19 and TRBJ2-1; 11 bases are a match to TRBD2. J lost 5 bases, V lost 9 bases, and 12 bases had no gene match. CDR1 and CDR2 from the germline V gene are LNHDA and SQIVND (reference sequence). The CDR3 contains 16 residues. In nucleotides, the CDR3 is TGTGCCAGCAGGGTGACTAGCGGGATAACAAACAATGAGCAGTTCTTC. This codes for CASRVTSGITNNEQFF.

The V call is TRBV7-9, the J call TRBJ2-7; 8 nucleotides match TRBD2. J gave up 5 bases and V 4 bases, and 7 bases lay outside the gene matches. The CDR3 has 14 residues. Germline values: CDR1 SEHNR, CDR2 FQNEAQ (reference sequence). CDR3 residues: CASSSRGLAHEQYF. CDR3 DNA: TGTGCCAGCAGCTCGCGCGGACTAGCCCACGAGCAGTACTTC.

This clone has only a few counts. The rearrangement links TRBV3-1 (or the pseudogene TRBV3-2) to TRBJ1-2, with D perhaps TRBD1 (5 bases). CDR1 is LGHDT and CDR2 is YNNKEL in the germline V gene (reference sequence). The CDR3 length is 16 residues. Trimming removed 0 bases from V and 6 bases from J, with 17 bases in between. The CDR3 is CASSQDFSGARNGYTF. CDR3 DNA sequence: TGTGCCAGCAGCCAAGATTTTAGTGGGGCCAGAAATGGCTACACCTTC.

This chain uses TRBV6-5 with TRBJ1-4; a weak D match, TRBD1 (5 bases). This CDR3 comprises 14 residues. From germline, CDR1 is MNHEY and CDR2 SVGAGI. V lost 6 bases and J 0 bases, leaving 8 bases between the germline ends. The CDR3 DNA is TGTGCCAGCAGCCAGACAGCAACTAATGAAAAACTGTTTTTT. This gives the protein CASSQTATNEKLFF.

CDR3 in amino acids: CASSLAGKGYEQYF. Here the CDR3 DNA reads TGCGCCAGCAGCTTGGCCGGGAAAGGCTACGAGCAGTACTTC. V is TRBV5-1 and J is TRBJ2-7; D possibly corresponds to TRBD2 (5 bases). Trimming removed 0 bases at V and 3 bases at J, with 10 bases between. The CDR3 extends over 14 amino acids. CDR1 and CDR2 (germline): SGHRS, YFSETQ.

The chain couples TRBV9 to TRBJ2-3, with TRBD2 matching 9 bases. In germline, CDR1 is SGDLS, CDR2 YYNGEE. Losses at the gene ends were 0 bases for V and 2 bases for J; bases not matched to a gene: 4. The CDR3 is made up of 16 amino acids. The CDR3 sequence is CASSVASSGATDTQYF. The CDR3 DNA reads TGTGCCAGCAGCGTAGCGTCTAGCGGGGCCACAGATACGCAGTATTTT.

The V and J genes are TRBV13 and TRBJ2-3; D perhaps matches TRBD2 (5 bases). Trimming removed 4 bases from V and 0 bases from J, with 11 bases in between. The germline CDR1 and CDR2 sequences are PRHDT and FYEKMQ (reference sequence). The CDR3 spans 15 residues. CDR3 sequence (DNA): TGTGCCAGCAGCTCGAGCGGAGAGAGCACAGATACGCAGTATTTT. The encoded protein is CASSSSGESTDTQYF.

V and J are TRBV28 and TRBJ2-1; 7 nucleotides agree with TRBD2. Germline values: CDR1 MDHEN, CDR2 SYDVKM. The CDR3 length is 16 residues. V shed 3 bases, J shed 7 bases, and the junction held 12 bases outside the gene matches. The CDR3 DNA sequence: TGTGCCAGCAGTTTTCCTCTAATCGGGAGGACTAATGAGCAGTTCTTC. It translates to CASSFPLIGRTNEQFF. The whole variable domain, filled in from reference TRBV28 and TRBJ2-1, reads DVKVTQSSRYLVKRTGEKVFLECVQDMDHENMFWYRQDPGLGLRLIYFSYDVKMKEKGDIPEGYSVSREKKERFSLILESASTNQTSMYLCASSFPLIGRTNEQFFGPGTRLTVL.

The V gene is TRBV11-2, the J gene TRBJ2-7, with a weak D call TRBD1 (6 bases). This CDR3 comprises 15 residues. The V end was cut by 1 base, the J end by 2 bases, with 12 bases between. The germline CDR1 and CDR2 sequences are SGHAT and FQNNGV. CDR3 residues: CASSLARGYPYEQYF. The CDR3 nucleotides are TGTGCCAGCAGCTTAGCCAGGGGATACCCCTACGAGCAGTACTTC.

The CDR3 reads CASSEARQGAWYGYTF. CDR3 sequence (DNA): TGTGCCAGCAGTGAAGCCCGGCAGGGGGCTTGGTATGGCTACACCTTC. This rearrangement joins TRBV2 to TRBJ1-2; 8 bases are shared with TRBD1. Trimming removed 0 bases from V and 5 bases from J; junction bases left unmatched: 8. The CDR3 length is 16 residues. Looked up from germline, CDR1 is SNHLY and CDR2 is FYNNEI.

The genes are TRBV6-5 and TRBJ2-7; weak D call: TRBD1 (7 bases). V lost 4 bases and J 2 bases, leaving 15 bases between the germline ends. The CDR3 is made up of 15 amino acids. The V gene's germline CDR1 is MNHEY and CDR2 SVGAGI. CDR3 DNA sequence: TGTGCCAGCAGTTCGCCGCGGGACAGCCCCTACGAGCAGTACTTC. Amino acids: CASSSPRDSPYEQYF.

The rearrangement links TRBV30 to TRBJ2-5, with TRBD1 as a possible D gene (5 bases). The ends were cut back, 2 bases at V and 5 bases at J, with 12 bases in the middle. The CDR3 covers 13 residues. Germline assignment: CDR1 GTSNPN and CDR2 SVGIG (reference sequence). The CDR3 coding sequence is TGTGCCTGGAGTAGGCGGAGACAGGAGACCCAGTACTTC. Amino acids: CAWSRRRQETQYF.

The chain is built from TRBV7-6 and TRBJ2-1, with TRBD1 as a possible D gene (5 bases). CDR1 SGHVS and CDR2 FNYEAQ come from the germline V gene. This CDR3 contains 14 residues. V lost 1 base and J 5 bases, leaving 9 bases between the germline ends. CDR3: CASSLEGRHNEQFF. CDR3 nucleotides: TGTGCCAGCAGCTTAGAGGGGCGTCACAATGAGCAGTTCTTC.

The rearrangement uses TRBV5-4 and TRBJ1-6, with no clear D. CDR1 SGHNT and CDR2 YYREEE come from the germline V gene (reference sequence). This CDR3 has 14 residues. V lost 4 bases and J lost 6, with 11 bases in between. CDR3 residues: CASSPGQFNSPLHF. In DNA, the CDR3 is TGTGCCAGCAGCCCAGGTCAATTTAATTCACCCCTCCACTTT.

The chain has TRBV7-9 and TRBJ2-1; 9 bases agree with TRBD2. The CDR3 length is 16 residues. Germline-derived CDR1 and CDR2 are SEHNR and FQNEAQ (reference sequence). Trimming at V came to 6 bases and at J to 8 bases, leaving 14 bases not matched to a gene. DNA for the CDR3: TGTGCCAGCAGTGGGTGGAAGGCGGGGGGGCAATATGAGCAGTTCTTC. It encodes CASSGWKAGGQYEQFF.

V is TRBV19 and J is TRBJ2-3, with D perhaps TRBD2 (5 bases). The germline V gene encodes CDR1 LNHDA and CDR2 SQIVND (reference sequence). This CDR3 is 16 amino acids long. Trimming took off 7 bases at V and 3 bases at J, with 20 bases between the two ends. This CDR3 reads CASIQDFSPPTDTQYF. The CDR3 nucleotides read TGTGCCAGTATCCAGGACTTCTCGCCGCCGACAGATACGCAGTATTTT.

The chain joins TRBV5-5 to TRBJ2-3; D is uncertain. Trimming took off 0 bases at V and 0 bases at J, with 11 bases between the two ends. This CDR3 has 16 amino acids. The V gene's germline CDR1 is SGHKS and CDR2 YYEKEE (reference sequence). CDR3 bases: TGTGCCAGCAGCTTGGCCCACAGTTCTAGCACAGATACGCAGTATTTT. This codes for CASSLAHSSSTDTQYF.

The rearrangement links TRBV9 to TRBJ2-1; 11 positions agree with TRBD2. CDR1 SGDLS and CDR2 YYNGEE come from the germline V gene. There are 16 residues in the CDR3. The V gene end was trimmed by 3 bases and the J gene end by 6 bases; junction bases not matched to a gene: 8. The CDR3 region is CASSALAGEGFNEQFF. Here the CDR3 DNA reads TGTGCCAGCAGCGCACTAGCGGGAGAGGGGTTCAATGAGCAGTTCTTC.

This clone appeared once. V usage is TRBV6-5 and J usage is TRBJ1-5, with a weak D call TRBD1 (5 bases). Germline CDR1 reads MNHEY; CDR2 reads SVGAGI. CDR3 length: 15 amino acids. Trimming shortened V by 7 bases and J by 5 bases, and 18 bases separated the two germline ends. The CDR3 loop reads CASKGRGGEHQPQHF. CDR3 nucleotide sequence: TGTGCCAGCAAAGGCCGGGGAGGGGAACATCAGCCCCAGCATTTT.

The chain joins TRBV19 to TRBJ2-7; 7 positions agree with TRBD1. CDR1 and CDR2 (germline): LNHDA, SQIVND (reference sequence). This CDR3 has 13 residues. V dropped 5 bases and J dropped 3; count of bases not matched to a gene: 4. CDR3 loop: CASSPAGGYEQYF. For the CDR3, the DNA is TGTGCCAGTAGTCCGGCAGGGGGCTACGAGCAGTACTTC.